One and the same sample provided the 20 T cell receptor beta chains below, sequenced in a study of cytomegalovirus exposure and HLA in healthy donors. The study ran its PCR with 60 Vbeta and 13 Jbeta primers. Some clones are missing from TCRdb's copy, which holds only in-frame ones; the method was immunoSEQ multiplex PCR. The profile shows around 160,000 clones, approximately 80% of them singletons. The specimen sequenced was PBMCs. The receptors derive from a woman between 40 and 55 years old in good health and CMV-seropositive.

DNA of the CDR3: TGCGCCAGCAGCGTTACAGGGCTCACTGAAGCTTTCTTT. Encoded protein: CASSVTGLTEAFF. The rearrangement uses TRBV5-1 and TRBJ1-1; tentatively, D is TRBD1 (6 bases). Germline V gene data show CDR1 as SGHRS and CDR2 as YFSETQ. The CDR3 length is 13 residues. V lost 4 bases to trimming and J lost 4 bases, with 11 bases between them.

V and J are TRBV4-1 and TRBJ1-4; D unclear. Deletions cut 0 bases from V and 8 bases from J, with 16 bases between. The germline CDR1 and CDR2 sequences are MGHRA and YSYEKL. The CDR3 has 16 residues. The chain's CDR3 is CASSQDRTIPGEKLFF. CDR3 coding DNA: TGCGCCAGCAGCCAAGATAGGACTATTCCTGGCGAAAAACTGTTTTTT.

The V gene is TRBV5-1, the J gene TRBJ2-4, with 9 positions matching TRBD1. The V gene's germline CDR1 is SGHRS and CDR2 YFSETQ. The CDR3 is 14 residues long. V lost 4 bases to trimming and J lost 6 bases; unmatched junction nucleotides: 5. CDR3 in DNA: TGCGCCAGCAGCCCTATGGGACAGGGAAACATTCAGTACTTC. Translation gives CASSPMGQGNIQYF.

The chain joins TRBV6-5 to TRBJ2-5, with D possibly matching TRBD2 (6 bases). CDR3 length: 14 amino acids. V was pared by 6 bases and J by 3 bases, with 14 bases between. Germline lookup yields CDR1 MNHEY and CDR2 SVGAGI. For the CDR3, the DNA is TGTGCCAGCAGCCCCCCGGGGAGGAAAGAGACCCAGTACTTC. Translating it yields CASSPPGRKETQYF.

The chain carries TRBV10-3 and TRBJ1-3, with a weak D call TRBD1 (6 bases). V lost 0 bases, J lost 5 bases, and 14 bases lay in between. The V gene's germline CDR1 is ENHRY and CDR2 SYGVKD. The CDR3 has 16 residues. Here the CDR3 reads CAISESKGDKRNTIYF. CDR3 nucleotide sequence: TGTGCCATCAGTGAGTCAAAGGGGGACAAAAGAAACACCATATATTTT.

The gene calls are TRBV9 and TRBJ2-3; TRBD2 aligns across 12 bases. V lost 1 base, J lost 2 bases, and 5 bases stayed unmatched. This CDR3 is 17 amino acids long. Germline V gives CDR1 SGDLS, CDR2 YYNGEE. CDR3 protein: CASSVRTSGRNTDTQYF. The DNA of the CDR3 is TGTGCCAGCAGCGTACGTACTAGCGGGAGGAACACAGATACGCAGTATTTT.

The gene calls are TRBV19 and TRBJ1-1, with TRBD1 as a possible D gene (6 bases). This CDR3 spans 15 amino acids. Trimming took 6 bases from V and 0 from J, leaving 14 bases between them. Germline V gene data show CDR1 as LNHDA and CDR2 as SQIVND (reference sequence). The chain's CDR3 is CASRQGTLLNTEAFF. The CDR3 bases are TGTGCCAGTAGGCAGGGGACACTTCTGAACACTGAAGCTTTCTTT.

This chain joins TRBV7-2 and TRBJ1-1, with TRBD1 matching 8 bases. V trimming: 3 bases; J trimming: 4 bases; junction bases outside the gene matches: 10. In germline, CDR1 is SGHTA, CDR2 FQGNSA. The CDR3 totals 16 residues. The CDR3, as DNA: TGTGCCAGCAGCTTTGGACAGGGAGCCGGCCGCACTGAAGCTTTCTTT. Residues: CASSFGQGAGRTEAFF.

This sequence joins TRBV6-1 and TRBJ2-3; D is perhaps TRBD2 (6 bases). Germline V gene sequence: CDR1 MNHNS, CDR2 SASEGT. This CDR3 has 14 residues. V was pared by 5 bases and J by 2 bases, with 11 bases between. The CDR3 protein is CASSRREPTDTQYF. In DNA form, the CDR3 reads TGTGCCAGCAGTAGGAGGGAGCCCACAGATACGCAGTATTTT.

This chain links TRBV14 with TRBJ2-4, with 14 positions matching TRBD2. The CDR3 is made up of 18 amino acids. With 4 bases clipped from V and 1 base from J, the junction kept 6 bases outside the gene matches. Germline-derived CDR1 and CDR2 are SGHDN and FVKESK. CDR3 DNA sequence: TGTGCCAGCAGCCCGGGACTAGCGGGAGTATGGGCCAAAAACATTCAGTACTTC. Its protein product is CASSPGLAGVWAKNIQYF. Filled out from reference TRBV14 and TRBJ2-4, the complete variable domain reads EAGVTQFPSHSVIEKGQTVTLRCDPISGHDNLYWYRRVMGKEIKFLLHFVKESKQDESGMPNNRFLAERTGGTYSTLKVQPAELEDSGVYFCASSPGLAGVWAKNIQYFGAGTRLSVL.

The chain is built from TRBV18 and TRBJ2-7; 7 bases map to TRBD2. Germline V lookup: CDR1 KGHSH, CDR2 LQKENI. The CDR3 has 15 residues. V was clipped by 2 bases and J by 1 base; unmatched bases: 5. The CDR3 DNA sequence: TGTGCCAGCTCACCAAGCTCTAGCGGATCCTACGAGCAGTACTTC. This translates into CASSPSSSGSYEQYF. The full variable domain, its missing parts supplied by reference TRBV18 and TRBJ2-7, is NAGVMQNPRHLVRRRGQEARLRCSPMKGHSHVYWYRQLPEEGLKFMVYLQKENIIDESGMPKERFSAEFPKEGPSILRIQQVVRGDSAAYFCASSPSSSGSYEQYFGPGTRLTVT.

The genes are TRBV6-6 and TRBJ2-2; the D gene is possibly TRBD2 (6 bases). Trimming pared 2 bases from V and 2 bases from J, leaving 9 bases between. The CDR3 sequence is 15 residues long. Germline assignment: CDR1 MNHNY and CDR2 SVGAGI (reference sequence). CDR3 bases: TGTGCCAGCAGTTACGAAGCGGGTAACACCGGGGAGCTGTTTTTT. Protein sequence: CASSYEAGNTGELFF.

This clone was seen a few times. The same CDR3 can be traced to other DNA sequences in this sample. This chain uses TRBV6-5 with TRBJ2-1; D is ambiguous. The length of the CDR3 is 15 residues. The germline V gene has CDR1 MNHEY and CDR2 SVGAGI. With 0 bases removed from V and 0 bases from J, the gap between germline ends came to 6 bases. The CDR3: CASSYSASSYNEQFF. The CDR3 bases are TGTGCCAGCAGTTACTCGGCAAGCTCCTACAATGAGCAGTTCTTC.

As concerns this clone: Other DNA sequences in this sample translate to the same CDR3. The chain links TRBV6-5 to TRBJ1-4, with 8 bases lining up with TRBD1. The V gene end was trimmed by 0 bases and the J gene end by 8 bases; junction bases not matched to a gene: 8. The CDR3 is made up of 16 amino acids. Germline values: CDR1 MNHEY, CDR2 SVGAGI. The DNA for the CDR3 is TGTGCCAGCAGTTACTCGAAAGGCAGGGGGCAGGAAAAACTGTTTTTT. This codes for CASSYSKGRGQEKLFF.

This clone occurred a few times. This chain links TRBV7-2 with TRBJ2-3, with 9 nucleotides matching TRBD2. With V trimmed by 5 bases and J by 6 bases, 9 bases remained unmatched. From germline, CDR1 is SGHTA and CDR2 FQGNSA. The CDR3 has 15 amino acids. CDR3 region: CASSKAGGRGDTQYF. The CDR3 DNA is TGTGCCAGCAGCAAAGCGGGGGGCCGGGGGGATACGCAGTATTTT.

The V gene is TRBV28, the J gene TRBJ2-7; weak D call: TRBD2 (6 bases). CDR1 MDHEN and CDR2 SYDVKM come from the germline V gene. CDR3 length: 13 residues. V was trimmed by 7 bases and J by 6 bases, leaving 16 bases between them. The CDR3 loop is CASTRRAEGEQYF. The CDR3 DNA follows: TGTGCCAGCACCCGGAGGGCCGAGGGCGAGCAGTACTTC.

The chain employs TRBV11-2 and TRBJ1-2, with 9 bases aligning to TRBD1. Trimming removed 9 bases from V and 6 bases from J; junction bases left unmatched: 5. Germline V gene data show CDR1 as SGHAT and CDR2 as FQNNGV. The CDR3 length is 12 residues. The chain's CDR3 is CASTQGADGYTF. The CDR3 DNA follows: TGTGCCAGTACACAGGGGGCCGATGGCTACACCTTC. The whole variable domain, remainder taken from reference TRBV11-2 and TRBJ1-2, is EAGVAQSPRYKIIEKRQSVAFWCNPISGHATLYWYQQILGQGPKLLIQFQNNGVVDDSQLPKDRFSAERLKGVDSTLKIQPAKLEDSAVYLCASTQGADGYTFGSGTRLTVV.

The rearrangement uses TRBV7-2 and TRBJ2-2; TRBD2 matches at 9 bases. J gave up 6 bases and V 5 bases, and 13 bases lay outside the gene matches. Germline V lookup: CDR1 SGHTA, CDR2 FQGNSA. This CDR3 comprises 17 residues. DNA of the CDR3: TGTGCCAGCAGCCCCTTTCAAGCGGGAGGATCCGCCGGGGAGCTGTTTTTT. Its protein is CASSPFQAGGSAGELFF.

The chain carries TRBV29-1 and TRBJ2-3, with D possibly being TRBD1 (6 bases). Germline V lookup: CDR1 SQVTM, CDR2 ANQGSEA. The CDR3 covers 17 residues. With 3 bases removed from V and 1 base from J, the gap between germline ends came to 20 bases. The CDR3 nucleotides read TGCAGCGTTGAGGCCGACGGGACACTGCAGGGCACAGATACGCAGTATTTT. Protein sequence: CSVEADGTLQGTDTQYF.

The chain recombines TRBV7-8 with TRBJ2-7, with 8 nucleotides matching TRBD2. Germline V lookup: CDR1 SGHVS, CDR2 FQNEAQ. The CDR3 has 14 amino acids. Trimming cost V 8 bases and J 3 bases; bases outside gene matches: 9. The CDR3 sequence is CASARSGGIYEQYF. The CDR3 coding sequence is TGTGCCAGCGCCCGAAGCGGGGGAATCTACGAGCAGTACTTC.